The rows below give T cell receptor beta chains drawn from one sample of a study of T cells in Graves' hyperthyroidism and ophthalmopathy. TCRdb reprocessed the multiplex PCR reads via MiXCR and lists one record per CDR3 protein. Of about 510,000 distinct CDR3 sequences in the sample, roughly 15% were seen once. Sequenced: blood. All receptors come from a woman in her thirties or forties with Graves' hyperthyroidism. CDR3s include the opening cysteine and the closing phenylalanine or tryptophan. The D gene is left open where the match is weak. Size is omitted from some rows. Given values are once, few, many or a class for expanded clones.

>TRBJ2-7|many|TRBD1|TRBV6-1
TGTGCCAGCAGTGAAGCGCTTCTCGGGACAGGGCACCGGGTGGTTACCTACGAGCAGTACTTC
CASSEALLGTGHRVVTYEQYF
>TRBJ1-1|many|.|TRBV27
TGTGCCAGCAGTTACAAGGGCGGGACTGAAGCTTTCTTT
CASSYKGGTEAFF
>TRBJ2-1|many|TRBD1|TRBV12-3/TRBV12-4
TGTGCCAGCAGTTTAAGCCAAGGGAGAGGGACAGGTTTGTATGAGCAGTTCTTC
CASSLSQGRGTGLYEQFF
>TRBJ2-1|many|TRBD2|TRBV15
TGTGCCACCAGCAGGGGACTAGCGGGAGACAATGAGCAGTTCTTC
CATSRGLAGDNEQFF
>TRBJ2-5|many|.|TRBV20-1
TGCAGTGCTAGAGATGCGGTCCAAGAGACCCAGTACTTC
CSARDAVQETQYF
>TRBJ1-2|.|.|TRBV10-3
TGTGCCATCAGTGAGTCTCAGGTTTCTAACTATGGCTACACCTTC
CAISESQVSNYGYTF
>TRBJ2-7|many|.|TRBV30
TGTGCCTGGAAGGAACCGTGGGGGGCGTCCTACGAGCAGTACTTC
CAWKEPWGASYEQYF
>TRBJ2-7|many|.|TRBV24-1
TGTGCCTCGTCCCCGGGCTCGGGCGAGCAGTACTTC
CASSPGSGEQYF
>TRBJ2-7|many|.|TRBV27
TGTGCCAGCAGTCTACAGGGCTCCTACGAGCAGTACTTC
CASSLQGSYEQYF
>TRBJ1-2|.|TRBD1|TRBV14
TGTGCCAGCAGCCAAACGGTGGACAGGCCAGTCCATGGCTACACCTTC
CASSQTVDRPVHGYTF
>TRBJ2-7|.|TRBD1|TRBV19
TGTGCCAGTAAGCCCCGGGACAGGGGCTACGAGCAGTACTTC
CASKPRDRGYEQYF
>TRBJ1-5|many|.|TRBV28
TGTGCCAGCAGTTTACTCTTGTTGGGGATTCAGCCCCAGCATTTT
CASSLLLLGIQPQHF
>TRBJ2-1|.|.|TRBV4-1
TGCGCCAGCAGCCAAGTGGGGTGGACTTCAACTGTTAGTGAGCAGTTCTTC
CASSQVGWTSTVSEQFF
>TRBJ2-5|.|.|TRBV3-1
TGTGCCAGCAGCCGCAGTGAGACCCAGTACTTC
CASSRSETQYF
>TRBJ1-1|many|.|TRBV12-3/TRBV12-4
TGTGCCAGCAACCAACAGGGGAACACTGAAGCTTTCTTT
CASNQQGNTEAFF
>TRBJ1-1|few|TRBD1|TRBV29-1
TGCAGCGTTGGAGCAGGGGGGAACACTGAAGCTTTCTTT
CSVGAGGNTEAFF
>TRBJ2-7|.|.|TRBV6-1
TGTGCCACCGCAGGGTACTCCTACGAGCAGTACTTC
CATAGYSYEQYF
>TRBJ2-7|many|.|TRBV12-3/TRBV12-4
TGTGCCAGCAGTTTAAAATCCCCTCGGGACGAGCAGTACTTC
CASSLKSPRDEQYF
>TRBJ2-3|few|.|TRBV29-1
TGCAGCGTTGAAGCAGGGGGCACAGATACGCAGTATTTT
CSVEAGGTDTQYF
>TRBJ1-1|.|TRBD1|TRBV4-2
TGTGCCAGCAGCCAAGAACAGGGGATGAACACTGAAGCTTTCTTT
CASSQEQGMNTEAFF
>TRBJ1-2|few|TRBD1|TRBV30
TGTGCCTGGAGTGGGACAGGGGGCTTTTCTAACTATGGCTACACCTTC
CAWSGTGGFSNYGYTF